This T cell receptor beta chain is from a study of siplizumab effects on memory and regulatory T cells (dated by TCRdb to the late 2010s). About the study as a whole: The effect of the anti-CD2 antibody siplizumab on alloreactive T-cell subsets was examined in allogeneic mixed lymphocyte reactions constructed from human PBMCs. Study-wide findings and limitations: Of the alloreactive CD4+ clones that could be mapped, the Treg-derived share averaged about 67% with siplizumab compared with under 35% in control reactions. Unstimulated naive T cells appeared to be more diverse than memory T cells, and naive cells seemed to make a substantial contribution to the alloresponse. A naive or memory phenotype could not be assigned to roughly 75-96% of proliferating CD4+ or CD8+ clones. Whether proliferating Tregs from siplizumab cultures were suppressive was not functionally confirmed. Because sequences below about 10^-5 frequency were poorly captured, only a minor fraction of alloreactive clones could be mapped to unstimulated subsets. Siplizumab significantly lowered the cumulative frequency of alloreactive sequences that could be traced to unstimulated CD4+ memory T cells.

Of note for this clone: Which antigen it targets is not known. Within one base of it there is no much larger clone, and no base qualities were kept.

Library preparation used the immunoSEQ multiplex PCR assay. Around 92,000 TCR templates per sample were assayed by the deep sequencing platform. Genomic DNA extracted from sorted T cells was used for TCRbeta CDR3 sequencing. The paper's data handling went like this. Clonal analysis of TCRbeta CDR3 data was done in the R programming language. Alloreactive CD4+ and CD8+ clones were identified by comparing unstimulated samples to CFSE-low samples taken after the reaction. Regulatory or non-regulatory origin of alloreactive CD4+ clones was assigned by matching sequences to the sorted unstimulated Treg and non-Treg repertoires. Sourced from immuneACCESS, this table was stored by TCRdb with only in-frame sequences that have V and J called. A share of the clones is absent; for the studies checked, an unresolved V gene accounts for under half, and the remainder has no known explanation. V, J and clone size derive from that table, while D and trimming were established from the DNA sequence. The sample table shows tens of thousands of clones, and about 98% are seen once. The ten largest clones capture approximately 1% of the sample.

In the germline V gene, CDR1 corresponds to MGHDK and CDR2 to SYGVNS. V trim: 1 base; J trim: 3 bases; unmatched bases: 7. The cysteine opens and the phenylalanine closes a CDR3 of 17 amino acids. Of the read, only the CDR3 DNA is kept; its 51 bases are in frame from base 1. Unstimulated CD4+ memory cells were also sequenced in three donor pairs, together with CD4+ naive, CD8+ TEMRA, CD8+ naive and CD8+ effector memory subsets. Sorted unstimulated T cells and proliferating T cells recovered from mixed lymphocyte reactions were subjected to TCRbeta CDR3 sequencing. Fresh whole blood from about 10 HLA-typed healthy donors served as the source for isolating PBMCs.

Sample: naive CD8+ T cells sorted from blood. The sample's cell subset or site, from its label and the paper: unstimulated naive T cells. The clonotype comes from a human donor in good health. The chain is encoded by TRBV25-1 joined to TRBJ2-1, with 9 bases in between that match TRBD2. The CDR3 sequence is CASSESLGLANYNEQFF. The DNA sequence is TGTGCCAGCAGTGAATCACTCGGACTAGCGAACTACAATGAGCAGTTCTTC.